These 18 T cell receptor beta chains came from one sample sequenced in a study of CD8+CD57+ T cells in acquired aplastic anemia. Patients sequenced had flow cytometry evidence of CD8+CD57+ cell expansion. CDR3 and TCR beta VDJ profiling relied on a genomic DNA template. TCRdb reanalysed the reads using MiXCR and keeps one entry per CDR3 protein. The sample shows roughly 250,000 distinct CDR3 sequences, approximately 45% of them seen only once. Sequencing used sorted CD4+, CD8+, or CD8+CD57+ T cells (not recorded which) from PBMCs. The origin of the receptors is a human donor with aplastic anemia.

V is TRBV9 and J is TRBJ2-1, with TRBD2 matching over 11 bases. V shed 2 bases and J 8 bases; nucleotides not matched to a gene: 6. CDR1 SGDLS and CDR2 YYNGEE come from the germline V gene. The CDR3 sequence is 15 residues long. The CDR3, as DNA: TGTGCCAGCAGCGTCGGGACTAGCGGTGTGTATGAGCAGTTCTTC. It translates to CASSVGTSGVYEQFF. The full variable domain, its missing parts supplied by reference TRBV9 and TRBJ2-1, is DSGVTQTPKHLITATGQRVTLRCSPRSGDLSVYWYQQSLDQGLQFLIQYYNGEERAKGNILERFSAQQFPDLHSELNLSSLELGDSALYFCASSVGTSGVYEQFFGPGTRLTVL.

This clonotype was seen once. A much larger clone is a single base away; this may be a read error. The chain combines TRBV13 with TRBJ2-7; TRBD2 matches at 7 bases. Per germline, CDR1 PRHDT and CDR2 FYEKMQ (reference sequence). The ends lost 9 bases at V and 2 bases at J; junction bases unmatched: 7. The CDR3 loop spans 13 amino acids. The CDR3: CARSSRGAYEQYF. CDR3 coding DNA: TGTGCCAGGTCCTCTCGGGGGGCCTACGAGCAGTACTTC.

This rearrangement joins TRBV20-1 to TRBJ2-5; possibly TRBD2 for D (6 bases). CDR1 and CDR2 from the germline V gene are DFQATT and SNEGSKA (reference sequence). Trimming took 2 bases from V and 5 from J, leaving 12 bases between them. This CDR3 spans 13 amino acids. The CDR3 DNA is TGCAGTGCTAGACCGCTAGCGAGGGAGACCCAGTACTTC. It yields the protein CSARPLARETQYF.

J is TRBJ2-7 and V is TRBV3-1; a weak D match, TRBD2 (6 bases). The germline V gene encodes CDR1 LGHDT and CDR2 YNNKEL (reference sequence). The CDR3 is made up of 15 amino acids. V was pared by 5 bases and J by 0 bases, with 14 bases between. The CDR3 coding sequence is TGTGCCAGCAGCGTAGGCGGGGAGGTCTCCTACGAGCAGTACTTC. Translated: CASSVGGEVSYEQYF.

The chain links TRBV9 to TRBJ1-1, with TRBD1 matching over 12 bases. CDR1 and CDR2 (germline): SGDLS, YYNGEE. The CDR3 has 17 residues. J lost 5 bases, V lost 3 bases, and 11 bases had no gene match. DNA of the CDR3: TGTGCCAGCAGCGAAACCCGGGACAGGGGGCATCGGACTGAAGCTTTCTTT. It encodes CASSETRDRGHRTEAFF.

This clonotype was seen many times. The CDR3 region has the DNA TGTGCCAGCAGCTTGTACGTCCGGGGGCACACTGAAGCTTTCTTT. Translation: CASSLYVRGHTEAFF. V usage is TRBV7-9 and J usage is TRBJ1-1; TRBD1 is a possible D gene (6 bases). Germline-derived CDR1 and CDR2 are SEHNR and FQNEAQ (reference sequence). The CDR3 extends over 15 amino acids. The germline V and J ends were trimmed by 3 bases and 3 bases, with 14 bases remaining between them.

This clonotype was picked up many times. The chain couples TRBV19 to TRBJ1-5, with no clear D. Trimming took 3 bases from V and 5 from J, leaving 11 bases between them. Germline values: CDR1 LNHDA, CDR2 SQIVND (reference sequence). There are 14 residues in the CDR3. DNA of the CDR3: TGTGCCAGTAGTATTGGGGTATTTCATCAGCCCCAGCATTTT. This translates into CASSIGVFHQPQHF.

The table lists this clonotype with many counts. The rearrangement uses TRBV6-2 or TRBV6-3 and TRBJ2-1, with TRBD1 matching 8 bases. The CDR3 spans 14 residues. V trimming: 7 bases; J trimming: 3 bases; junction bases outside the gene matches: 5. CDR1 is MNHEY and CDR2 is SVGEGT in the germline V gene. The CDR3 DNA reads as TGTGCCAGCAAACCGGGACAGGACTACAATGAGCAGTTCTTC. Translation gives CASKPGQDYNEQFF.

CDR3: CASSRNREAYEQYF. The CDR3 region has the DNA TGTGCCAGTAGTCGTAACAGGGAGGCCTACGAGCAGTACTTC. The chain combines TRBV19 with TRBJ2-7; D possibly uses TRBD1 or TRBD2 (6 bases each). Looked up from germline, CDR1 is LNHDA and CDR2 is SQIVND (reference sequence). This CDR3 contains 14 residues. V gave up 5 bases and J gave up 2 bases, with 13 bases separating them.

Comment on this clonotype: This could be a read error, since a much larger clone is one nucleotide away. The chain couples TRBV10-3 to TRBJ1-6; TRBD1 is a possible D gene (5 bases). Germline CDR1 reads ENHRY; CDR2 reads SYGVKD. The CDR3 has 14 amino acids. Trimming took off 6 bases at V and 11 bases at J, with 17 bases between the two ends. The CDR3 here is CAISDDSLAAPLHF. DNA for the CDR3: TGTGCCATCAGCGATGACAGTTTGGCGGCACCCCTCCACTTT.

At least ten counts were recorded for this clonotype. The V and J genes are TRBV14 and TRBJ2-5, with 10 bases fitting TRBD2. Losses at the gene ends were 1 base for V and 5 bases for J; bases not matched to a gene: 4. Germline lookup yields CDR1 SGHDN and CDR2 FVKESK. There are 15 residues in the CDR3. The CDR3 nucleotides are TGTGCCAGCAGCCAAGTTCTAGCGGGGGCGGAGACCCAGTACTTC. This sequence encodes CASSQVLAGAETQYF.

V gene TRBV7-9 combines with J gene TRBJ1-1; a weak D match, TRBD1 (6 bases). This CDR3 comprises 12 residues. Trimming took off 5 bases at V and 8 bases at J, with 12 bases between the two ends. Per the germline V gene, CDR1 is SEHNR and CDR2 is FQNEAQ (reference sequence). The DNA for the CDR3 is TGTGCCAGCAGCGGAGGGGGGAGAGAAGCTTTCTTT. Its protein product is CASSGGGREAFF.

V gene TRBV25-1 combines with J gene TRBJ1-2; possible D gene TRBD1, 5 bases. V lost 2 bases, J lost 4 bases, and 17 bases lay in between. Per the germline V gene, CDR1 is MGHDK and CDR2 is SYGVNS. CDR3 length equals 16 residues. CDR3 DNA sequence: TGTGCCAGCAGTGAAGGCGGGGCAGGGAAGCGCTATGGCTACACCTTC. As protein: CASSEGGAGKRYGYTF.

This chain links TRBV24-1 with TRBJ2-1, with D possibly matching TRBD2 (5 bases). The CDR3 is 14 residues long. Between the trimmed V and J ends, which lost 5 bases and 7 bases, there was a span of 14 bases. CDR1 is KGHDR, CDR2 SFDVKD, per germline. The chain's CDR3 is CATSASRVGNEQFF. In nucleotides, the CDR3 is TGTGCCACCAGTGCGTCGAGGGTTGGTAATGAGCAGTTCTTC.

This rearrangement joins TRBV19 to TRBJ2-7; TRBD1 agrees at 7 bases. Unmatched junction bases numbered 4, after V lost 6 bases and J lost 2 bases. Germline loops: CDR1 LNHDA, CDR2 SQIVND (reference sequence). The length of the CDR3 is 13 residues. The CDR3 sequence is CASSSGTAYEQYF. The CDR3 DNA sequence: TGTGCCAGTAGCTCCGGGACAGCCTACGAGCAGTACTTC. The whole variable domain, remainder taken from reference TRBV19 and TRBJ2-7, is DGGITQSPKYLFRKEGQNVTLSCEQNLNHDAMYWYRQDPGQGLRLIYYSQIVNDFQKGDIAEGYSVSREKKESFPLTVTSAQKNPTAFYLCASSSGTAYEQYFGPGTRLTVT.

The chain carries TRBV20-1 and TRBJ2-1, with D uncertain. This CDR3 is 14 amino acids long. Trimming cost V 1 base and J 4 bases, with 11 bases left between them. Germline assignment: CDR1 DFQATT and CDR2 SNEGSKA (reference sequence). The CDR3 DNA sequence: TGCAGTGCTAGAGGCGGAGACCCTTACAATGAGCAGTTCTTC. This codes for CSARGGDPYNEQFF.

The chain combines TRBV7-9 with TRBJ1-6; tentative D call: TRBD1 (5 bases). Germline CDR1 SEHNR, CDR2 FQNEAQ (reference sequence). CDR3 length: 14 residues. V was pared by 3 bases and J by 8 bases, with 11 bases between. CDR3 protein: CASSFGRDDSPLHF. DNA for the CDR3: TGTGCCAGCAGCTTCGGCAGGGATGATTCACCCCTCCACTTT. The full variable domain, completed using reference TRBV7-9 and TRBJ1-6, is DTGVSQNPRHKITKRGQNVTFRCDPISEHNRLYWYRQTLGQGPEFLTYFQNEAQLEKSRLLSDRFSAERPKGSFSTLEIQRTEQGDSAMYLCASSFGRDDSPLHFGNGTRLTVT.

The J gene is TRBJ2-3, the V gene TRBV3-1; 8 bases map to TRBD2. The CDR3 runs to 16 residues. From germline, CDR1 is LGHDT and CDR2 YNNKEL (reference sequence). The V and J ends lost 0 bases and 6 bases, in that order; junction bases with no gene match: 8. CDR3 sequence reads: CASSQEPSGSSDTQYF. CDR3 coding DNA: TGTGCCAGCAGCCAAGAACCCAGCGGGAGTTCTGATACGCAGTATTTT.